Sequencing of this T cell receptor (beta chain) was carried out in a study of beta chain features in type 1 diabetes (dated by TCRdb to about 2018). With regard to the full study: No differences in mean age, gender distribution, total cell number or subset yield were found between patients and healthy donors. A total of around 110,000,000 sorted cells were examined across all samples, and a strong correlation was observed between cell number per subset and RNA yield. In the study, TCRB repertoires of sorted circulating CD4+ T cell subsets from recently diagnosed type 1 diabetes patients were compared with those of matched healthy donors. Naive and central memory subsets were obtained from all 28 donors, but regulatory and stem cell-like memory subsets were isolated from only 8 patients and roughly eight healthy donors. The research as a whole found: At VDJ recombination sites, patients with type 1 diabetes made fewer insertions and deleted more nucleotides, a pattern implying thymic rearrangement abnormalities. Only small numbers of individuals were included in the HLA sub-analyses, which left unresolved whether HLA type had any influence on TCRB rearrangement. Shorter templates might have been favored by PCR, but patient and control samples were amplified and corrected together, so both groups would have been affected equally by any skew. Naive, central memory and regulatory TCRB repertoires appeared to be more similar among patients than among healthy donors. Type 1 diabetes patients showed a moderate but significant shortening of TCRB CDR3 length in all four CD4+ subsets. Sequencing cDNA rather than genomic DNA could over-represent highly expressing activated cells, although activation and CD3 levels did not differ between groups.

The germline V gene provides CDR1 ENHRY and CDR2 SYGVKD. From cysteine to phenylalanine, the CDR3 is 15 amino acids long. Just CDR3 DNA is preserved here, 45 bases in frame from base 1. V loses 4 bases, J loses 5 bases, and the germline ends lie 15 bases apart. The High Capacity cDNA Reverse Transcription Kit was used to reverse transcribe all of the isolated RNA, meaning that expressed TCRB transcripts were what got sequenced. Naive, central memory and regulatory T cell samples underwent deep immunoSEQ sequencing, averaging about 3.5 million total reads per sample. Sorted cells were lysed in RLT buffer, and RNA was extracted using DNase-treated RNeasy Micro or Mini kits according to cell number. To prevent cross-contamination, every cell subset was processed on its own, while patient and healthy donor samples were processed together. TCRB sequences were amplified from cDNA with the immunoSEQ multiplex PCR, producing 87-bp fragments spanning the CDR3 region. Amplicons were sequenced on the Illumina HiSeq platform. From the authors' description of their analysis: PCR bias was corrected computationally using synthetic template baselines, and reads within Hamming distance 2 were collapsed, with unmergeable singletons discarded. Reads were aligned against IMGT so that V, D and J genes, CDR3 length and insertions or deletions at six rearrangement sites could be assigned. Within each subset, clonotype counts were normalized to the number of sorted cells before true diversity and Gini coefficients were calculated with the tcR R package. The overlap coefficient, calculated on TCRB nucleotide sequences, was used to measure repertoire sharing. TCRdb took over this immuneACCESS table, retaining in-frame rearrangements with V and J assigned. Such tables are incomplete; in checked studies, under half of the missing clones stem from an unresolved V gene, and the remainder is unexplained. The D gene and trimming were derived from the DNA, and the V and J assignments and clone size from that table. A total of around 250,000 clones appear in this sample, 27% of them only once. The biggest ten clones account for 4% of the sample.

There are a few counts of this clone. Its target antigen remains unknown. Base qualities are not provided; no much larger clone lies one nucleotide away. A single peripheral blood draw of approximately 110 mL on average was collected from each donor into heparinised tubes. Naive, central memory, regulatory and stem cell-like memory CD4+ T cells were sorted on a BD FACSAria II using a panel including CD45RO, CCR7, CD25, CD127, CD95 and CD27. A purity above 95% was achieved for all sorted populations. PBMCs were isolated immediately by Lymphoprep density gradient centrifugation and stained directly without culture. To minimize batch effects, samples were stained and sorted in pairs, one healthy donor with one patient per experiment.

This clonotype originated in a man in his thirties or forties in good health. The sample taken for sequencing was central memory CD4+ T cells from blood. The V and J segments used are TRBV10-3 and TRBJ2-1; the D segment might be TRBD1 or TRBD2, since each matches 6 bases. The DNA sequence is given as TGTGCCATCAGTGGGGGGGACAACGTTAACAATGAGCAGTTCTTC. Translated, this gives CAISGGDNVNNEQFF.